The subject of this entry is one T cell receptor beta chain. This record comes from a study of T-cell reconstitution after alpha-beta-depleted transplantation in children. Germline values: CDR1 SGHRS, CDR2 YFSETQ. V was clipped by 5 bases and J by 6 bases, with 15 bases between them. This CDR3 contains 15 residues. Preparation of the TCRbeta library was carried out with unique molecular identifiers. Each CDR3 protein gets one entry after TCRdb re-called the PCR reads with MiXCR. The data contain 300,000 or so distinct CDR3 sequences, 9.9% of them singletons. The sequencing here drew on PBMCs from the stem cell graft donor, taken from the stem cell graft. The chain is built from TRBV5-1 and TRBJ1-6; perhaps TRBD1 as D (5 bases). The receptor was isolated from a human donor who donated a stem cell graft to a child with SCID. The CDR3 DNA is TGCGCCAGCAGTCCGGGGGACGAACTTAATTCACCCCTCCACTTT. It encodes CASSPGDELNSPLHF.